Below, one T cell receptor (beta chain) is given with its context. Its cognate antigen is unknown. This CDR3 region has 15 residues. In germline, CDR1 is LNHNV, CDR2 YYDKDF (reference sequence). Losses at the gene ends were 1 base for V and 5 bases for J; bases not matched to a gene: 5. The data were obtained in a study of T cells in Graves' hyperthyroidism and ophthalmopathy. Study findings and constraints: The blood repertoire included most of the expanded thyroid clonotypes above 0.001.

TCR beta CDR3 region amplification was performed from RNA transcripts. The HTBI primer set served for first-round RT-PCR of the TCR CDR3. TCRdb analysed the multiplex PCR reads with MiXCR anew, one entry per CDR3 protein. Counted here are fewer than 900,000 distinct CDR3 sequences, approximately 18% occurring once; the ten biggest clones make up 16%. Patients having uncontrolled infection, another autoimmune disease, pregnancy or lactation were not included. Source material: blood. The V gene is TRBV15, the J gene TRBJ1-5, with TRBD1 identical over 7 bases. The TCR sequence derives from a woman between 45 and 60 years old with Graves' hyperthyroidism that later progressed to Graves' ophthalmopathy. CDR3 in DNA: TGTGCCACCAGCAGAGGACAGGGTGGGGATCAGCCCCAGCATTTT. This encodes CATSRGQGGDQPQHF.